This T cell receptor (beta chain) was sequenced for a study of cytomegalovirus exposure and HLA in healthy donors (dated by TCRdb to 2015 to 2018). Looking at the study overall: According to a later analysis, the roughly 120 validation repertoires were produced on the same platform as the approximately 690 repertoires of the first cohort. The aim of the study was to test whether cataloging public T cell receptors could identify signatures of past pathogen exposure. Along with the approximately 700-subject first cohort, a separate validation cohort of approximately 110 different subjects was used. To predict cytomegalovirus infection status, the study combined high-throughput TCR immunosequencing, statistical association of individual TCRs with disease status, and machine learning.

The library was generated by the immunoSEQ multiplex PCR assay. The paper's processing steps were these. To diagnose cytomegalovirus status from the catalog of TCR beta chain sequences, a statistical classification framework was built. TCRdb re-hosts the immuneACCESS table, in-frame sequences only. Its copies lack some clones; in the studies checked, an unresolved V gene accounts for under half of them, and the cause for the rest is not known. V and J calls and clone size are those listed in that table; D and trimming were worked out from the DNA. Across this sample there are some 65,000 clones, with more than 95% seen only once. Roughly 2.3% of the sample belongs to the ten largest clones. The donors belonged to the validation cohort of under 150 subjects, which was separate from the approximately 700-subject first cohort. Points the paper makes about the study in general: All 120 or so repertoires were used to score co-occurrence in the validation cohort in a later analysis, because that analysis had no HLA typing for the cohort. In vitro tests confirmed that a few of the cytomegalovirus-associated TCR beta chains recognize cytomegalovirus antigens. The authors suggested that the approach could potentially be extended to other disease states and immunological phenotypes. While some public TCRs were present in many individuals, most TCR sequences turned up only very rarely across donors. The study gave a list of about 170 TCR beta chains associated with cytomegalovirus. Subsequent analysis determined that TCRs grouped into clusters in the first cohort also showed a tendency toward co-occurrence across the roughly 130 validation repertoires, and 85% to 95% of cluster scores exceeded 0. Cytomegalovirus status was reported to be diagnosed by the classifier with high specificity and sensitivity in both the original and validation cohorts.

A word on this clone: The clone's antigen remains unknown. Base qualities are missing; no much larger clone stands one base away.

The sequence derives from a man aged 18 to 29 in good health and CMV-seronegative. What was sequenced was PBMCs.

For the CDR3, the sequence is CASSRDRDNQPQHF. The DNA sequence is given as TGTGCCAGCAGCCGGGACAGAGACAATCAGCCCCAGCATTTT. Recombination joined TRBV16 with TRBJ1-5; TRBD1 matches 7 bases in the middle. V is cut back by 4 bases and J by 3 bases, with 3 bases in the junction unmatched. The CDR3 contains 14 residues, cysteine and phenylalanine counted. Left in the record is the CDR3 DNA by itself, 42 bases read in frame from the first base. From the germline V gene, CDR1 is KGHSY and CDR2 is FQNENV. The entire variable domain, with the stretches around the CDR3 drawn from the reference TRBV16 and TRBJ1-5 proteins, is GEEVAQTPKHLVRGEGQKAKLYCAPIKGHSYVFWYQQVLKNEFKFLISFQNENVFDETGMPKERFSAKCLPNSPCSLEIQATKLEDSAVYFCASSRDRDNQPQHFGDGTRLSIL.